This TCR beta chain appears in the sequencing data of a study of blood T cell repertoires in COVID-19. Looking at the study overall: PBMCs, B-cell-depleted T cells, or T cells were the source of the cDNA or gDNA that made up the material.

The Seattle site enrolled patients during active infection and followed them longitudinally. CDR3 length equals 14 residues. Germline CDR1 and CDR2: SGHRS and YFSETQ. The V and J ends lost 6 bases and 4 bases respectively, with 17 bases between them. Clones were sequenced by immunoSEQ multiplex PCR, and TCRdb holds only the in-frame ones, with some missing. The sample includes about 230,000 clones, 70% to 90% seen only once; the top ten take around 10%. The receptor was isolated from a man between 50 and 59 years old with COVID-19, enrolled during active disease. The chain is built from TRBV5-1 and TRBJ2-7; D is unresolved. The sample comprised peripheral blood. The CDR3: CASTAPQKPYEQYF. The CDR3 nucleotides read TGCGCCAGCACAGCACCACAGAAACCTTACGAGCAGTACTTC.